This TCR beta chain was captured by sequencing in a study of PD-1 blockade in mismatch repair-deficient tumors. All patients were mismatch repair deficient, assessed by either PCR or immunohistochemistry. A few pembrolizumab responders had their TCRs sequenced. In the case of this clone: Antigen: not known.

CDR3 size: 14 residues. V gave up 2 bases and J gave up 0 bases, with 8 bases separating them. Germline-derived CDR1 and CDR2 are MNHEY and SVGAGI. Profiling relied on immunoSEQ multiplex PCR, and the TCRdb table lists in-frame clones only, not all of them. This table holds some 100,000 clones, 82% found once. General study points: Tumor-resident clones, often undetectable pretreatment in blood, expanded then contracted after pembrolizumab.

This sequence joins TRBV6-5 and TRBJ2-7; perhaps TRBD2 as D (6 bases). The sample in question was peripheral blood, obtained 30 to 36 weeks after starting pembrolizumab. The source is an adult with mismatch repair-deficient cancer. CDR3 sequence (DNA): TGTGCCAGCAGTTACACTAGCAACTCCTACGAGCAGTACTTC. Translated: CASSYTSNSYEQYF.